The T cell receptor (beta chain) under discussion was sequenced for a study of cytomegalovirus exposure and HLA in healthy donors. As for this clone: As yet, its antigen is unknown.

The CDR3 loop spans 16 amino acids. Germline loops: CDR1 MGHRA, CDR2 YSYEKL. Trimming cost V 1 base and J 6 bases; bases outside gene matches: 7. The primer mix had 60 Vbeta and 13 Jbeta primers. TCRdb keeps only in-frame clones here, not all; method: immunoSEQ multiplex PCR. The table includes over 150,000 clones, 70% to 80% detected once. Whole-study results and caveats: The study put 150 or so TCR beta chains on its list as cytomegalovirus-associated. Among TCR sequences, most were rare, though some public TCRs appeared in many donors.

Sequences were obtained from PBMCs. The chain couples TRBV4-1 to TRBJ2-7; 12 nucleotides match TRBD2. This sequence originates from a man under 40 in good health and CMV-seropositive. CDR3 DNA: TGCGCCAGCAGCCAAGGGGTGACTAGCGGGAGACGCGAGCAGTACTTC. It translates to CASSQGVTSGRREQYF.